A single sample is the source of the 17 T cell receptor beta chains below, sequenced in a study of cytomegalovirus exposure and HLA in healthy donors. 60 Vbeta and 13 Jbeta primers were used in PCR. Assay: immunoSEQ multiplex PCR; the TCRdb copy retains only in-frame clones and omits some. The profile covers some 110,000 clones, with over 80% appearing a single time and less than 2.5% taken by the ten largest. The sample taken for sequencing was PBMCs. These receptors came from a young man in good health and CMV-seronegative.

The CDR3 DNA follows: TGTGCCAGCGGGGACAACCCTTCGGGCATCATGAACACTGAAGCTTTCTTT. It encodes CASGDNPSGIMNTEAFF. V usage is TRBV19 and J usage is TRBJ1-1, with D tentatively TRBD1 (6 bases). V lost 9 bases to trimming and J lost 0 bases, with 23 bases between them. Germline V gene data show CDR1 as LNHDA and CDR2 as SQIVND (reference sequence). The CDR3 is 17 amino acids.

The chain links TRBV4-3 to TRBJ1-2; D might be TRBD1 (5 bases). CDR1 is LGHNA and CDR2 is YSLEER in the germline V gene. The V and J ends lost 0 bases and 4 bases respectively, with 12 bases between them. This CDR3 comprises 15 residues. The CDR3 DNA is TGCGCCAGCAGCCAAGATGGTCAGGGACTCTATGGCTACACCTTC. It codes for CASSQDGQGLYGYTF.

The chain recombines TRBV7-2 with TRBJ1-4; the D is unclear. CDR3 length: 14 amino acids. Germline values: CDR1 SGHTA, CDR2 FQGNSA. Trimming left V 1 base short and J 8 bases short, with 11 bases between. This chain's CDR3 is CASSLGPGGEKLFF. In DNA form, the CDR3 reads TGTGCCAGCAGCTTAGGTCCGGGTGGGGAAAAACTGTTTTTT. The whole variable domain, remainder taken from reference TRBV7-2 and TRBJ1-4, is GAGVSQSPSNKVTEKGKDVELRCDPISGHTALYWYRQSLGQGLEFLIYFQGNSAPDKSGLPSDRFSAERTGGSVSTLTIQRTQQEDSAVYLCASSLGPGGEKLFFGSGTQLSVL.

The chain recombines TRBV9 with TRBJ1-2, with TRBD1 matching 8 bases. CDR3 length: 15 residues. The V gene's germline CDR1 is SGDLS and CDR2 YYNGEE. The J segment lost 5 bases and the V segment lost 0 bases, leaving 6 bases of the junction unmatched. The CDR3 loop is CASSVEGTGNYGYTF. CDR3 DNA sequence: TGTGCCAGCAGCGTAGAAGGGACAGGAAATTATGGCTACACCTTC.

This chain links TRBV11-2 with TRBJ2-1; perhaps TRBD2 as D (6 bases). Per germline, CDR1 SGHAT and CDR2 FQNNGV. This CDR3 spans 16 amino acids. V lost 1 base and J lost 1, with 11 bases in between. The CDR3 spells CASSLGSGLSYNEQFF. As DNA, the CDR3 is TGTGCCAGCAGCTTAGGGAGCGGGCTTTCCTACAATGAGCAGTTCTTC. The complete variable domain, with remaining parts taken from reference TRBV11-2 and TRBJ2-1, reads EAGVAQSPRYKIIEKRQSVAFWCNPISGHATLYWYQQILGQGPKLLIQFQNNGVVDDSQLPKDRFSAERLKGVDSTLKIQPAKLEDSAVYLCASSLGSGLSYNEQFFGPGTRLTVL.

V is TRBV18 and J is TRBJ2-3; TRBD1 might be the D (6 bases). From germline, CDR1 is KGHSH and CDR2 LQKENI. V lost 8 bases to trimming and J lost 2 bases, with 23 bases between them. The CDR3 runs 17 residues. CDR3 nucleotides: TGTGCCAGCCAACCCCTTAACGTGGGGGCGGCCACAGATACGCAGTATTTT. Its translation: CASQPLNVGAATDTQYF.

This chain's CDR3 is CASKDTGSGYTF. CDR3 coding DNA: TGTGCCAGCAAGGACACAGGGTCTGGCTACACCTTC. The rearrangement joins TRBV28 to TRBJ1-2, with D maybe TRBD1 (6 bases). V was shortened by 7 bases and J by 7 bases, with 13 bases between the two germline ends. CDR3 length: 12 amino acids. Germline V CDR1 and CDR2: MDHEN, SYDVKM.

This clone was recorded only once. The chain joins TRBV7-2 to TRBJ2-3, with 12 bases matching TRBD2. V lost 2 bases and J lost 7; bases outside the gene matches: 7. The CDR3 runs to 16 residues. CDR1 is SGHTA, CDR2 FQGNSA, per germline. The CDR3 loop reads CASSLSRTSGANTQYF. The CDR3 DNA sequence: TGTGCCAGCAGCTTATCGCGGACTAGCGGGGCAAATACGCAGTATTTT.

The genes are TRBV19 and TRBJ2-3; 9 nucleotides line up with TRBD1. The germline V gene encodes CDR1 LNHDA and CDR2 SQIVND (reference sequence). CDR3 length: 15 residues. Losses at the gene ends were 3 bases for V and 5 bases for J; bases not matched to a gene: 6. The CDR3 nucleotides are TGTGCCAGTAGTATCACGGGGACAGGGAGAGATACGCAGTATTTT. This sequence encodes CASSITGTGRDTQYF.

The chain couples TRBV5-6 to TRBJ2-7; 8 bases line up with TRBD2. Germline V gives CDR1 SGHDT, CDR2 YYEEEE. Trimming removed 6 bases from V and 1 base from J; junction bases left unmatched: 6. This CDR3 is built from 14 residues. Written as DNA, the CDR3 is TGTGCCAGCATCGAGCGGGGGAGGTCCTACGAGCAGTACTTC. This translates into CASIERGRSYEQYF.

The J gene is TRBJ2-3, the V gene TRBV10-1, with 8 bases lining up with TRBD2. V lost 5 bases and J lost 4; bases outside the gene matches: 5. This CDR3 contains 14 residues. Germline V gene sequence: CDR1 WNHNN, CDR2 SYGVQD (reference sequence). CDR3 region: CASSPGGQADTQYF. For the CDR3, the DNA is TGCGCCAGCAGTCCGGGGGGGCAAGCAGATACGCAGTATTTT.

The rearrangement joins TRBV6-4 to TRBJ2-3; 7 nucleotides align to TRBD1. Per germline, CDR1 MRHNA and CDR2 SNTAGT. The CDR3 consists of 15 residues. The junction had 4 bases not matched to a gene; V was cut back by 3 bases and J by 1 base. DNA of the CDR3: TGTGCCAGCAGTGAATCTGGACAGGGCACAGATACGCAGTATTTT. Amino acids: CASSESGQGTDTQYF.

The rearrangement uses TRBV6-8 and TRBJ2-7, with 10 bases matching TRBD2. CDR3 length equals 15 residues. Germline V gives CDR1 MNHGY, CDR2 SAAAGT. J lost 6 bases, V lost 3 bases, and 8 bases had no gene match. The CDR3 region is CASSYLAGVLSEQYF. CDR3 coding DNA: TGTGCCAGCAGTTATCTAGCGGGGGTCCTTAGCGAGCAGTACTTC.

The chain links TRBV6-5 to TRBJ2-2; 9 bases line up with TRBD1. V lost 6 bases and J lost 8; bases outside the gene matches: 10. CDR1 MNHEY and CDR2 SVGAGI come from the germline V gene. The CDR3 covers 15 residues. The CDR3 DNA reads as TGTGCCAGCAGGCTGAGGACAGGGGCAGAGGGGGAGCTGTTTTTT. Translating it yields CASRLRTGAEGELFF.

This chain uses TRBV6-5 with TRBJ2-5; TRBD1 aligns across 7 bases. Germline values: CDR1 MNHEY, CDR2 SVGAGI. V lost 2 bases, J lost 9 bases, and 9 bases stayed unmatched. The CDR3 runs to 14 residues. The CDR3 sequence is CASSYAGAQGAQYF. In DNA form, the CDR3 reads TGTGCCAGCAGTTACGCAGGGGCCCAGGGGGCCCAGTACTTC.

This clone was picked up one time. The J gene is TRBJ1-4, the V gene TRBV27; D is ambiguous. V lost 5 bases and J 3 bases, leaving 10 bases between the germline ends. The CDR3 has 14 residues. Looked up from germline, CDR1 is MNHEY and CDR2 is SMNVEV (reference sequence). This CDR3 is CASSRSEANEKLFF. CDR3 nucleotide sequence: TGTGCCAGCAGTCGGTCCGAGGCTAATGAAAAACTGTTTTTT.

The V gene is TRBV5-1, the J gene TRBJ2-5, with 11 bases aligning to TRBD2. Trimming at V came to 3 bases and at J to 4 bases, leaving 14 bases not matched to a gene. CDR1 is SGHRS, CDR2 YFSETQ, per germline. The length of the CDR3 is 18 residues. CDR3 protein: CASSSRPMTSGTGETQYF. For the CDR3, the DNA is TGCGCCAGCAGCTCCCGACCAATGACTAGCGGGACGGGAGAGACCCAGTACTTC.